The 30 T cell receptor beta chains in this list originate from one sample, sequenced in a study of cytomegalovirus exposure and HLA in healthy donors. Vbeta (60) and Jbeta (13) primers were used in the PCR. Sequenced by immunoSEQ multiplex PCR; TCRdb stores in-frame clones only, minus some. The repertoire consists of 90,000 to 120,000 clones, with 73% occurring once and the leading ten covering around 7.4%. Material: PBMCs. The source is a man aged 30-40 years in good health and CMV-seronegative.

The rearrangement links TRBV10-3 to TRBJ1-6; no clear D. There are 13 residues in the CDR3. Germline V lookup: CDR1 ENHRY, CDR2 SYGVKD. With 3 bases removed from V and 9 bases from J, the gap between germline ends came to 9 bases. The DNA for the CDR3 is TGTGCCATCAGTGACCTTCTTAGTTCACCCCTCCACTTT. Its protein is CAISDLLSSPLHF.

The chain joins TRBV6-1 to TRBJ1-2, with TRBD1 matching 7 bases. The ends lost 7 bases at V and 5 bases at J; junction bases unmatched: 7. The CDR3 has 13 amino acids. CDR1 is MNHNS, CDR2 SASEGT, per germline. The DNA of the CDR3 is TGTGCCAGCACCAAGGGACAGCGTTATGGCTACACCTTC. Amino acid sequence: CASTKGQRYGYTF.

This chain uses TRBV5-1 with TRBJ2-7; 9 bases agree with TRBD1. Germline V gene data show CDR1 as SGHRS and CDR2 as YFSETQ. The length of the CDR3 is 16 residues. The junction had 11 bases not matched to a gene; V was cut back by 3 bases and J by 4 bases. The CDR3 DNA reads as TGCGCCAGCAGCTCCCTATTGGGACAGGGTAATTACGAGCAGTACTTC. Amino acid sequence: CASSSLLGQGNYEQYF.

This chain connects TRBV28 to TRBJ1-5; D is unresolved. The CDR3 is 14 residues long. Germline lookup yields CDR1 MDHEN and CDR2 SYDVKM. Trimming stripped 6 bases from V and 4 bases from J, with 13 bases between. CDR3 protein: CASRVGMSNQPQHF. The CDR3 DNA reads as TGTGCCAGCAGAGTCGGGATGTCAAATCAGCCCCAGCATTTT.

The chain couples TRBV5-1 to TRBJ2-1; D uncertain. The ends were cut back, 0 bases at V and 8 bases at J, with 15 bases in the middle. The V gene's germline CDR1 is SGHRS and CDR2 YFSETQ. CDR3 size: 15 residues. Here the CDR3 reads CASSLALGRSDEQFF. In DNA, the CDR3 is TGCGCCAGCAGCTTGGCGCTAGGAAGGTCGGATGAGCAGTTCTTC.

This clone was observed a single time. V usage is TRBV30 and J usage is TRBJ1-4; D gene ambiguous. Germline CDR1 and CDR2: GTSNPN and SVGIG (reference sequence). The V end lost 5 bases, the J end lost 4 bases, and 11 bases lay between the germline ends. This CDR3 has 13 residues. The CDR3, as DNA: TGTGCCTGGGCCAGTTCATTTAATGAAAAACTGTTTTTT. It translates to CAWASSFNEKLFF.

V usage is TRBV7-8 and J usage is TRBJ2-7; a weak D match, TRBD2 (7 bases). This CDR3 has 15 residues. V lost 6 bases, J lost 0 bases, and 15 bases lay in between. CDR1 and CDR2 from the germline V gene are SGHVS and FQNEAQ. CDR3 coding DNA: TGTGCCAGCAGTCTGGGGGGGGCCCTCTCCTACGAGCAGTACTTC. Protein sequence: CASSLGGALSYEQYF.

A few counts support this clone. This chain uses TRBV6-5 with TRBJ2-7; TRBD1 agrees at 9 bases. Trimming removed 5 bases from V and 5 bases from J; junction bases left unmatched: 7. The germline V gene encodes CDR1 MNHEY and CDR2 SVGAGI. There are 14 residues in the CDR3. DNA of the CDR3: TGTGCCAGCAGTACTCGACAGGGGGGAAACGAGCAGTACTTC. Residues: CASSTRQGGNEQYF.

The chain links TRBV19 to TRBJ2-1; TRBD2 agrees at 9 bases. The germline gives CDR1 LNHDA, CDR2 SQIVND (reference sequence). This CDR3 region has 16 residues. The J segment lost 3 bases and the V segment lost 1 base, leaving 4 bases of the junction unmatched. CDR3 region: CASSIGGSGSYNEQFF. CDR3 sequence (DNA): TGTGCCAGTAGTATAGGTGGTAGCGGGAGCTACAATGAGCAGTTCTTC.

CDR3 DNA sequence: TGTGCCAGCAGTGCCCAAGGTAGCGGACTAGCGGACTACGAGCAGTACTTC. It is translated as CASSAQGSGLADYEQYF. The chain carries TRBV28 and TRBJ2-7; 10 nucleotides line up with TRBD2. Germline CDR1 is MDHEN and CDR2 is SYDVKM. The CDR3 has 17 residues. J gave up 3 bases and V 5 bases, and 13 bases lay outside the gene matches. The full variable domain, in which reference TRBV28 and TRBJ2-7 provide the parts outside the CDR3, is DVKVTQSSRYLVKRTGEKVFLECVQDMDHENMFWYRQDPGLGLRLIYFSYDVKMKEKGDIPEGYSVSREKKERFSLILESASTNQTSMYLCASSAQGSGLADYEQYFGPGTRLTVT.

This clone has a handful of counts. This rearrangement joins TRBV15 to TRBJ2-6, with no clear D. The CDR3 is 17 amino acids. The V and J ends lost 3 bases and 0 bases respectively, with 12 bases between them. Germline loops: CDR1 LNHNV, CDR2 YYDKDF (reference sequence). The CDR3 loop is CATSSRDRSSGANVLTF. CDR3 DNA sequence: TGTGCCACCAGCAGCAGAGACCGGAGCTCTGGGGCCAACGTCCTGACTTTC. Complete variable domain (other parts from reference TRBV15 and TRBJ2-6): DAMVIQNPRYQVTQFGKPVTLSCSQTLNHNVMYWYQQKSSQAPKLLFHYYDKDFNNEADTPDNFQSRRPNTSFCFLDIRSPGLGDTAMYLCATSSRDRSSGANVLTFGAGSRLTVL.

This clone came up a few times. V gene TRBV25-1 combines with J gene TRBJ2-7, with 8 bases fitting TRBD1. Germline lookup yields CDR1 MGHDK and CDR2 SYGVNS. V shed 3 bases, J shed 1 base, and the junction held 5 bases outside the gene matches. This CDR3 comprises 15 residues. The CDR3 sequence is CASSDPGTGSYEQYF. The CDR3 bases are TGTGCCAGCAGTGATCCCGGGACAGGTTCCTACGAGCAGTACTTC.

This chain joins TRBV27 and TRBJ2-1, with 9 bases aligning to TRBD2. With 5 bases clipped from V and 4 bases from J, the junction kept 6 bases outside the gene matches. The length of the CDR3 is 15 residues. Germline CDR1 is MNHEY and CDR2 is SMNVEV (reference sequence). The CDR3 region is CASSLSGGPYNEQFF. The CDR3 DNA is TGTGCCAGCAGTCTGAGCGGGGGGCCGTACAATGAGCAGTTCTTC.

The V call is TRBV19, the J call TRBJ1-5; TRBD1 might be the D (5 bases). This CDR3 spans 15 amino acids. Trimming took 7 bases from V and 2 from J, leaving 15 bases between them. Germline V gives CDR1 LNHDA, CDR2 SQIVND (reference sequence). In DNA form, the CDR3 reads TGTGCCAGTACGTTGGGGGGAACGGGCAATCAGCCCCAGCATTTT. Translated: CASTLGGTGNQPQHF.

The chain couples TRBV10-3 to TRBJ1-1; 7 nucleotides match TRBD1. V was pared by 6 bases and J by 1 base, with 8 bases of the junction left unmatched. This CDR3 has 15 residues. CDR1 is ENHRY, CDR2 SYGVKD, per germline. The CDR3 coding sequence is TGTGCCATCAGGGGGTTACAGGGGAGGAACACTGAAGCTTTCTTT. Its protein is CAIRGLQGRNTEAFF.

This sequence joins TRBV11-3 and TRBJ2-3; 7 nucleotides align to TRBD2. Germline V gene data show CDR1 as SGHNT and CDR2 as YENEEA. The V gene end was trimmed by 5 bases and the J gene end by 6 bases; junction bases not matched to a gene: 5. The CDR3 is 13 residues long. CDR3 DNA: TGTGCCAGCAGCACCCGGGGGGTGGATACGCAGTATTTT. Protein product: CASSTRGVDTQYF.

As regards this clone: The sample has other DNA sequences that encode this CDR3 too. This rearrangement joins TRBV2 to TRBJ1-1; D is perhaps TRBD1 (6 bases). The germline V and J ends were trimmed by 6 bases and 2 bases, with 10 bases remaining between them. The length of the CDR3 is 13 residues. Per the germline V gene, CDR1 is SNHLY and CDR2 is FYNNEI. CDR3 in DNA: TGTGCCAGCAGCCAGGACAGCAACACTGAAGCTTTCTTT. Protein sequence: CASSQDSNTEAFF.

Comment on this clone: Mismatch with germline at one junction end may stem from a read error. The chain is built from TRBV5-1 and TRBJ2-7; no clear D. This CDR3 is 11 amino acids long. Germline V gene data show CDR1 as SGHRS and CDR2 as YFSETQ. DNA of the CDR3: TGCGCCAGCAGCCAGAAAGGCGAACTAAACTTC. Its protein is CASSQKGELNF.

The V and J genes are TRBV27 and TRBJ2-6, with D uncertain. With 7 bases removed from V and 0 bases from J, the gap between germline ends came to 7 bases. CDR1 and CDR2 (germline): MNHEY, SMNVEV (reference sequence). This CDR3 spans 14 amino acids. The CDR3 nucleotides read TGTGCCAGCAAAGTACACTCTGGGGCCAACGTCCTGACTTTC. Residues: CASKVHSGANVLTF.

The genes are TRBV2 and TRBJ1-5, with TRBD1 identical over 8 bases. This CDR3 is built from 13 residues. Per germline, CDR1 SNHLY and CDR2 FYNNEI. The junction had 9 bases not matched to a gene; V was cut back by 6 bases and J by 11 bases. The CDR3: CASSGQGPRAQHF. In DNA, the CDR3 is TGTGCCAGCAGCGGACAGGGTCCAAGAGCCCAGCATTTT.

This chain links TRBV20-1 with TRBJ1-1; D gene uncertain. Deletions cut 3 bases from V and 8 bases from J, with 10 bases between. This CDR3 is 11 amino acids long. Germline CDR1 and CDR2: DFQATT and SNEGSKA (reference sequence). The CDR3 spells CSASQTGEAFF. CDR3 nucleotide sequence: TGCAGTGCTAGCCAAACCGGGGAAGCTTTCTTT.

This clone was detected only a few times. V is TRBV4-1 and J is TRBJ1-2; TRBD1 might be the D (5 bases). This CDR3 contains 14 residues. The V and J ends lost 0 bases and 3 bases respectively, with 8 bases between them. Germline CDR1 is MGHRA and CDR2 is YSYEKL. In nucleotides, the CDR3 is TGCGCCAGCAGCCAAGATCCGGGGGACTATGGCTACACCTTC. It is translated as CASSQDPGDYGYTF.

This sequence joins TRBV10-3 and TRBJ2-5; maybe TRBD2 (6 bases). There are 12 residues in the CDR3. CDR1 ENHRY and CDR2 SYGVKD come from the germline V gene. The V gene lost 2 bases and the J gene lost 7 bases, with 8 bases spanning the gap. The CDR3 coding sequence is TGTGCCATCAGTGAGGGAGGGTGGACCCAGTACTTC. Translated: CAISEGGWTQYF.

The genes are TRBV5-1 and TRBJ2-2, with a possible D match to TRBD2 (5 bases). Germline values: CDR1 SGHRS, CDR2 YFSETQ. The length of the CDR3 is 15 residues. The ends were cut back, 4 bases at V and 1 base at J, with 11 bases in the middle. The CDR3 DNA follows: TGCGCCAGCAGCCTCCCGGCGGGGAACACCGGGGAGCTGTTTTTT. Its protein is CASSLPAGNTGELFF.

This rearrangement joins TRBV7-2 to TRBJ2-3; no clear D. V was pared by 5 bases and J by 7 bases, with 16 bases between. CDR1 is SGHTA and CDR2 is FQGNSA in the germline V gene. The CDR3 loop spans 14 amino acids. In DNA, the CDR3 is TGTGCCAGCAGCGTCGACAAAGGCAGGAATACGCAGTATTTT. Residues: CASSVDKGRNTQYF.

The rearrangement uses TRBV29-1 and TRBJ2-5; D possibly corresponds to TRBD2 (5 bases). V was trimmed by 4 bases and J by 4 bases, leaving 13 bases between them. The V gene's germline CDR1 is SQVTM and CDR2 ANQGSEA. The CDR3 has 13 residues. The CDR3 loop is CSVVAPLGETQYF. The CDR3 nucleotides read TGCAGCGTTGTAGCGCCTTTGGGAGAGACCCAGTACTTC.

The genes are TRBV5-1 and TRBJ2-3, with a possible D match to TRBD2 (6 bases). The germline CDR1 and CDR2 sequences are SGHRS and YFSETQ. V lost 4 bases and J lost 2, with 14 bases in between. This CDR3 has 15 residues. DNA for the CDR3: TGCGCCAGCAGCCCCCGACTAGTTGACACAGATACGCAGTATTTT. Translating it yields CASSPRLVDTDTQYF.

The chain carries TRBV5-6 and TRBJ2-7; possible D gene TRBD1, 5 bases. CDR1 and CDR2 from the germline V gene are SGHDT and YYEEEE. The CDR3 runs to 16 residues. The ends were cut back, 4 bases at V and 1 base at J, with 18 bases in the middle. The CDR3 is CASSSEDTAPSYEQYF. CDR3 DNA: TGTGCCAGCAGCAGCGAGGACACCGCTCCTTCCTACGAGCAGTACTTC.

This clone was observed a few times. V and J are TRBV5-1 and TRBJ2-5; the D is unclear. Germline values: CDR1 SGHRS, CDR2 YFSETQ. V lost 0 bases, J lost 5 bases, and 11 bases lay in between. The length of the CDR3 is 14 residues. As DNA, the CDR3 is TGCGCCAGCAGCTTGGATTGGAGAGTGGAGACCCAGTACTTC. Amino acids: CASSLDWRVETQYF. Drawing the rest from reference TRBV5-1 and TRBJ2-5, the complete variable domain is KAGVTQTPRYLIKTRGQQVTLSCSPISGHRSVSWYQQTPGQGLQFLFEYFSETQRNKGNFPGRFSGRQFSNSRSEMNVSTLELGDSALYLCASSLDWRVETQYFGPGTRLLVL.

This clone was detected a few times. V is TRBV15 and J is TRBJ2-1; 12 bases are a match to TRBD2. Losses at the gene ends were 3 bases for V and 7 bases for J; bases not matched to a gene: 10. The CDR3 has 17 amino acids. Germline loops: CDR1 LNHNV, CDR2 YYDKDF (reference sequence). CDR3 residues: CATSRETSGSAGNEQFF. The CDR3 nucleotides are TGTGCCACCAGCAGGGAGACTAGCGGGAGTGCCGGGAATGAGCAGTTCTTC.